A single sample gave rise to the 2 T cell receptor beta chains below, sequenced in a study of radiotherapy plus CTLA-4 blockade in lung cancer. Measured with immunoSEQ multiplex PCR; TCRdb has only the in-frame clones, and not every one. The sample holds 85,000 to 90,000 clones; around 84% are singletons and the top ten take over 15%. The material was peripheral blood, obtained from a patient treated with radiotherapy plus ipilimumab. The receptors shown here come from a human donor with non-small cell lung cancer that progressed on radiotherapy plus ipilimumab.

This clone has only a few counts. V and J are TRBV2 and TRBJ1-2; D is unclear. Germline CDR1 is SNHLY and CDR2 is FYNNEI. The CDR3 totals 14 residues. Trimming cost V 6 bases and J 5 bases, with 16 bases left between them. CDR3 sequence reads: CASSEYVTAYGYTF. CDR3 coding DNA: TGTGCCAGCAGCGAGTATGTAACAGCGTATGGCTACACCTTC.

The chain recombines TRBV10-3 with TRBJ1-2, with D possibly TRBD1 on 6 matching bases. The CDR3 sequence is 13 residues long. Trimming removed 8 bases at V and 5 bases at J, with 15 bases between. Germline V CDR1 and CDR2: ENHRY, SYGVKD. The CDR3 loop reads CAILPGTQYGYTF. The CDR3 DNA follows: TGTGCCATCCTACCCGGGACACAATATGGCTACACCTTC.